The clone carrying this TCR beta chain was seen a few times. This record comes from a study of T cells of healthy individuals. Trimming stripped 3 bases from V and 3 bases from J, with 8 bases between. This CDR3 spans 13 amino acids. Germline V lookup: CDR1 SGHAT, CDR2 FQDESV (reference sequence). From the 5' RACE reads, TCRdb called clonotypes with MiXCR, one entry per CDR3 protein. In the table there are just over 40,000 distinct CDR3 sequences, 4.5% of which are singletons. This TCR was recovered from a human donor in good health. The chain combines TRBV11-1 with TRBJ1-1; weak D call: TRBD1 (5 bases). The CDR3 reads CASSFGGDTEAFF. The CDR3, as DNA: TGTGCCAGCAGCTTCGGGGGGGACACTGAAGCTTTCTTT.